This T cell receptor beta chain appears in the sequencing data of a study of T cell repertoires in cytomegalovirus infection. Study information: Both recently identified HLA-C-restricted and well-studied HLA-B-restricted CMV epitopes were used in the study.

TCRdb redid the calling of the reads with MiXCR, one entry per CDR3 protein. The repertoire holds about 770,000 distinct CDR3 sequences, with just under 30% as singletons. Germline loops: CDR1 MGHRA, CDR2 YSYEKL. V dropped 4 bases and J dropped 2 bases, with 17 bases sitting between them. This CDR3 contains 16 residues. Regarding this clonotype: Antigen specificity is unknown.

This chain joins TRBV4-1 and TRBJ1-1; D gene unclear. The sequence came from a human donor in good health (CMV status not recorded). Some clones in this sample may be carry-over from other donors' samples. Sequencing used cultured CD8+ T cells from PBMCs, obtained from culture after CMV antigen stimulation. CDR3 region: CASSPQGQTSNTEAFF. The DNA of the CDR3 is TGCGCCAGCAGCCCCCAAGGGCAGACATCCAACACTGAAGCTTTCTTT.